This T cell receptor beta chain was obtained from a study of blood T cells in healthy people across ages (dated by TCRdb to between 2014 and 2017). In the study overall: In model experiments, template switching captured roughly one uniquely barcoded TCR beta cDNA molecule for every two T cells. To track age-related changes in TCR beta repertoire diversity, the study relied on deep sequencing normalized with unique cDNA molecular identifiers. The donors were divided into four age groups: young (average roughly 15 years), middle-aged (over 35), aged (roughly 60) and long-lived (about 80). Using the same blood draw, the study looked at two additional independent replicas of 1 million unique cDNA reads for two donors, one aged 18 to 30 and the other aged 80 or older. Donors of different ages were randomly distributed across sequencing lanes to avoid experimental bias.

The donors were roughly 39 Caucasian individuals from Russia, aged roughly 6 to 95 years, who were systemically healthy. Ten milliliters of peripheral blood were drawn from each donor into EDTA-treated Vacutainer tubes. Ficoll-Paque density-gradient centrifugation was used to isolate PBMCs, with at least 6.5 million per sample. Total RNA, at least 5 micrograms per sample, was extracted from PBMCs with Trizol reagent. The percentages of naive CD45RAhigh/CD27high T cells were determined by flow cytometry on a PBMC aliquot from every donor. What the study reported, not specific to this receptor: The long-lived group showed more naive CD4+ T cells, fewer expanded clones and increased TCR diversity than the aged group, suggesting age selection. Because donor CMV infection status was unknown, age-related changes in expanded clonotypes were potentially confounded. As age increased, observed TCR beta diversity per million T cells dropped in a roughly linear way, and a significant reduction was already evident by age roughly 40. A strong correlation was found between observed TCR beta diversity and the percentage of naive T cells measured by flow cytometry. Because profiling used bulk unsorted PBMCs, naive and antigen-experienced compartments could not be compared conclusively. Estimates of total diversity based on one million sequenced T cells were regarded as lower bounds and as underestimates.

The library was produced with 5' RACE. These reads were obtained on an Illumina HiSeq 2500. The second PCR ran for about 7 to 11 cycles and used a J-beta primer mix along with a sample-barcoded 5' primer. A unique molecular identifier was introduced onto each TCR beta cDNA molecule by a template-switch 5' adaptor carrying 12 random nucleotides. Each sample yielded at least 3 million CDR3-containing paired-end reads. First-strand cDNA synthesis was performed from all RNA using the Mint cDNA synthesis kit, with priming by a TRBC-specific oligonucleotide. After uracil-DNA glycosylase treatment, a first 18-cycle PCR used universal primers M1SS and BC2_uni_R on all cDNA. Concerning the study's data processing: For normalization, 1 million high-quality reads, each with a distinct molecular identifier, were randomly selected from each sample. Reads with shared molecular identifiers were discarded instead of being binned into consensus sequences. MiTCR, run with a Q25 quality threshold and the strictest error-elimination algorithm, handled CDR3 identification, clonotype clustering and error correction. A nonparametric unseen species model with Euler transformation was used to estimate lower-bound total TCR beta diversity. TCRdb redid the processing of the public reads, applying fastp at Q25 and MiXCR, and retained in-frame beta chains. Rows merge per CDR3 protein into single entries with the most common DNA and genes. The V and J calls shown here were made by TCRdb, not taken from the authors' results. The sample yields fewer than 1,000,000 distinct CDR3 sequences; roughly 46% were counted once. Of the sample, 15% to 20% falls within the top ten clones.

A remark on this clonotype: No cognate antigen has been identified for it. The sample holds no much larger clone one base away, and base qualities are not on file.

Trimming costs V 1 base and J 2 bases, and their ends lie 8 bases apart. CDR1 and CDR2, looked up from the germline V gene (reference sequence), are LNHNV and YYDKDF. The CDR3 goes from the cysteine to the phenylalanine over 14 residues. Left in the record is the CDR3 DNA by itself, 42 bases read in frame from the first base. The sequencing input was blood. This sequence originates from an older man in good health. The rearrangement joined TRBV15 to TRBJ2-5; confidence is insufficient to name the D gene. The CDR3 region reads CATSRGTQQETQYF. The nucleotide sequence reads as follows: TGTGCCACCAGCAGAGGGACCCAACAAGAGACCCAGTACTTC.